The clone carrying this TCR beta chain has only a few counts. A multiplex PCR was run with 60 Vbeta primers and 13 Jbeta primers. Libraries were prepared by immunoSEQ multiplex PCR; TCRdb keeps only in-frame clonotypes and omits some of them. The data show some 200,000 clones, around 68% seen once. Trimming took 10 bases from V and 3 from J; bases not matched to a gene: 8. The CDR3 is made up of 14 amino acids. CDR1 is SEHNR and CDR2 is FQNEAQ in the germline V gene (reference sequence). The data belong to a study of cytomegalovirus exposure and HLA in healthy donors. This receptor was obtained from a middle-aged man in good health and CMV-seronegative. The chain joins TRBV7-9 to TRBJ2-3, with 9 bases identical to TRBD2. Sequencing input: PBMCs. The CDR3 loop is CATQGSGRTDTQYF. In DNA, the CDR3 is TGTGCCACCCAGGGTAGCGGGAGAACAGATACGCAGTATTTT.